This entry concerns a single T cell receptor beta chain. Trimming shortened V by 5 bases and J by 6 bases, and 16 bases separated the two germline ends. Germline-derived CDR1 and CDR2 are LNHDA and SQIVND (reference sequence). The CDR3 has 14 amino acids. Repertoires were generated with immunoSEQ multiplex PCR, while TCRdb's copy carries only in-frame clones and drops some. The sample lists over 700,000 clones, 72% seen once, with roughly 1.8% in the top ten. All donors were Caucasian adults living in Nashville, Tennessee. Negatively enriched CD4+ T cells were divided by CD45RA into naive and memory. This specimen belongs to a study of shared clonotypes between healthy human individuals.

Sequenced: memory CD4+ T cells sorted from blood. Specified subset: CD45RA-negative fraction. This chain connects TRBV19 to TRBJ2-5; TRBD2 might be the D (7 bases). The receptor was derived from a woman aged 25 to 39 in good health. This CDR3 is CASSERGRGQTQYF. The CDR3 coding sequence is TGTGCCAGTAGTGAGCGGGGACGGGGGCAGACCCAGTACTTC.